The entry that follows covers one T cell receptor (beta chain) sequence. The sample is drawn from a study of cytomegalovirus exposure and HLA in healthy donors. This CDR3 is 15 amino acids long. V dropped 0 bases and J dropped 5; count of bases not matched to a gene: 4. Germline CDR1 and CDR2: MNHNS and SASEGT. With 60 Vbeta and 13 Jbeta primers, the PCR was carried out. TCRdb keeps only in-frame clones here, not all; method: immunoSEQ multiplex PCR. This repertoire shows 150,000 to 200,000 clones, more than 70% found once; its top ten account for 0.2% to 0.3%. This chain joins TRBV6-1 and TRBJ2-7; 10 positions agree with TRBD1. Sequencing was performed on PBMCs. This TCR derives from a boy between 10 and 17 years old in good health and CMV-seronegative. The CDR3 reads CASSEAGTGVNEQYF. The CDR3 region has the DNA TGTGCCAGCAGTGAAGCCGGGACAGGGGTTAACGAGCAGTACTTC.